This TCR beta chain is from a study of blood T cells in healthy people across ages (dated by TCRdb to about 2015). Regarding the complete study: In model experiments, roughly one uniquely barcoded TCR beta cDNA molecule per two T cells was captured by template switching. Age-related changes in TCR beta repertoire diversity were measured in the study by deep sequencing normalized with unique cDNA molecular identifiers. Four age groups were formed from the donors: young (average about 17 years), middle-aged (approximately 40), aged (roughly 56) and long-lived (less than 85). To avoid experimental bias, donors of different ages were randomly spread across the sequencing lanes. Using the same blood draw, the study looked at two additional independent replicas of 1 million unique cDNA reads for two donors, one aged 18 to 30 and the other aged 80 or older. Study-level results and caveats: Because profiling used bulk unsorted PBMCs, naive and antigen-experienced compartments could not be compared conclusively. Compared with the aged group, the long-lived group had more naive CD4+ T cells, fewer expanded clones and increased TCR diversity, suggesting age selection. As age increased, observed TCR beta diversity per million T cells dropped in a roughly linear way, and a significant reduction was already evident by age around 41. Observed TCR beta diversity correlated strongly with the percentage of naive T cells measured by flow cytometry. Estimates of total diversity from one million sequenced T cells were regarded as lower bounds and underestimates. Because donor CMV infection status was unknown, age-related changes in expanded clonotypes were potentially confounded.

This clonotype was observed a handful of times. Its target antigen remains unknown. One end of the junction does not line up with germline, which may come from a read error. Spanning cysteine to phenylalanine, the CDR3 consists of 16 amino acids. The entry retains the CDR3 DNA only, 48 bases that are in frame from base 1. The library was produced with 5' RACE. Sequencing used an Illumina HiSeq 2500. A second roughly 7 to 12 cycle PCR used a sample-barcoded 5' primer and a J-beta primer mix. A template-switch 5' adaptor carrying 12 random nucleotides introduced a unique molecular identifier onto each TCR beta cDNA molecule. Each sample yielded at least 2.5 million CDR3-containing paired-end reads. First-strand cDNA was synthesized from all RNA with the Mint cDNA synthesis kit, primed by a TRBC-specific oligonucleotide. Following uracil-DNA glycosylase treatment, a first 18-cycle PCR with universal primers M1SS and BC2_uni_R was performed on all cDNA. The study's own analysis went as follows. Normalization of each sample was performed by random selection of 1 million high-quality reads, each carrying a distinct molecular identifier. Instead of being binned into consensus sequences, reads that shared molecular identifiers were thrown out. MiTCR, set to a Q25 quality threshold and the strictest error-elimination algorithm, was used for CDR3 identification, clonotype clustering and error correction. A nonparametric unseen species model using Euler transformation provided a lower-bound estimate of total TCR beta diversity. TCRdb reprocessed the public reads (quality trimming at Q25 with fastp, clone calling with MiXCR) and kept in-frame beta chains. A single entry per CDR3 protein holds the most common genes and DNA from its merged rows. TCRdb, not the original authors, processed these V and J calls. A total of more than 800,000 distinct CDR3 sequences appear in this sample, under 30% of them only once. Approximately 15% of the sample goes to the ten largest clones.

Systemically healthy Caucasian individuals from Russia, roughly 40 in total and aged about 6 to 90 years, were included as donors. Ten milliliters of peripheral blood were collected from each donor into EDTA-treated Vacutainer tubes. Ficoll-Paque density-gradient centrifugation was used to isolate PBMCs, with at least 7 million obtained per sample. Trizol reagent was used to extract total RNA from the PBMCs, yielding at least 5.5 micrograms per sample. The percentages of naive CD45RAhigh/CD27high T cells were determined by flow cytometry on a PBMC aliquot from every donor. This receptor chain uses TRBV12-3 or TRBV12-4 and TRBJ2-3, and the D gene may be TRBD1, 5 bases matching. The specimen sequenced was blood. This TCR came from a woman older than 75 in good health. The nucleotide sequence reads TGTGCCTGCAGTTTAGGGGTACCCTATAGCACAGATACGCAGTATTTT. Translation gives CACSLGVPYSTDTQYF.